The rows below give T cell receptor beta chains drawn from one sample of a study of blood T cell repertoires in COVID-19. Some clones are missing from TCRdb's copy, which holds only in-frame ones; the method was immunoSEQ multiplex PCR. The repertoire holds around 450,000 clones, with approximately 90% as singletons. Sequencing was done on a sample of peripheral blood. The receptor set was obtained from a woman in her thirties with acute or convalescent COVID-19. CDR3s include the opening cysteine and the closing phenylalanine or tryptophan. A D gene is named only where the DNA matches it firmly. Clone size appears in some rows only: once, few, many, or a class for an expanded clone.

V gene	clone size	J gene	D gene	CDR3 DNA	CDR3 protein
TRBV6-5	.	TRBJ2-7	.	TGTGCCAGCAGCCCGGGAGTTCAGCAGTACTTC	CASSPGVQQYF
TRBV4-2	.	TRBJ1-5	.	TGTGCCAGCAGCCCAGGTGGGGGGTATAGCAATCAGCCCCAGCATTTT	CASSPGGGYSNQPQHF
TRBV7-5	.	TRBJ2-7	.	TGTGTCAGAAGCCATCCGGGACAGGGTACCTACGAGCAGTACTTC	CVRSHPGQGTYEQYF
TRBV7-9	.	TRBJ1-2	.	TGTGCCAGCAGCCCGCGGGAGGCCTCTGGCTACACCTTC	CASSPREASGYTF
TRBV3-1/TRBV3-2	once	TRBJ2-7	.	TGTGCCAGCAGCCCTGGGGACATAACCTACGAGCAGTACTTC	CASSPGDITYEQYF
TRBV6-5	.	TRBJ1-1	.	TGTGCCAGCAGTTACGGTAGCGGGAACACTGAAGCTTTCTTT	CASSYGSGNTEAFF
TRBV3-1/TRBV3-2	.	TRBJ2-6	.	TGTGCCAGCAGCCCGCCTATTCCTGGTGGGGCCAACGTCCTGACTTTC	CASSPPIPGGANVLTF
TRBV3-1/TRBV3-2	.	TRBJ1-2	.	TGTGCCAGCAGCCAAGGGGGGGGGCCTTATGGCTACACCTTC	CASSQGGGPYGYTF
TRBV11-2	.	TRBJ2-7	.	TGTGCCAGCAGGCGGACTTTCGGCGTCCACGAGCAGTACTTC	CASRRTFGVHEQYF
TRBV19	.	TRBJ2-6	.	TGTGCCAGTCGTAAAGGAGGAGGGGAATCTGGGGCCAACGTCCTGACTTTC	CASRKGGGESGANVLTF
TRBV27	.	TRBJ2-7	.	TGTGCCAGCAGTTTGGACAGCAAATACGAGCAGTACTTC	CASSLDSKYEQYF
TRBV27	.	TRBJ2-7	.	TGTGCCATTGCCCCTAGGGGCGAGCAGTACTTC	CAIAPRGEQYF
TRBV12-5	.	TRBJ1-3	.	TGTGCTAGTGGTTTGTTACCTCGGGGCTCTGGAAACACCATATATTTT	CASGLLPRGSGNTIYF